The clone carrying this TCR beta chain was recorded many times. Its antigen is not identified. The hyperthyroidism patients, aged 18 to 65, had been newly diagnosed, with under 2 months' duration. Pregnancy or lactation, uncontrolled infections and other autoimmune diseases were grounds for excluding patients. This specimen comes from a study of Graves' ophthalmopathy and Graves' hyperthyroidism. Study-level points and caveats: The majority of expanded thyroid clonotypes above 0.001 frequency also occurred in blood.

RNA served as the template for amplifying TCR beta CDR3 regions. HTBI-primed first-round RT-PCR preceded second-round multiplex PCR. TCRdb recomputed calls from the multiplex PCR reads with MiXCR, one row per CDR3 protein. The sample lists some 1.1 million distinct CDR3 sequences, less than 45% occurring once. V was clipped by 2 bases and J by 3 bases, with 11 bases between them. The germline V gene has CDR1 DFQATT and CDR2 SNEGSKA (reference sequence). The CDR3 covers 14 residues. The chain joins TRBV20-1 to TRBJ1-3, with D possibly matching TRBD1 (6 bases). Source material: peripheral blood or thyroid tissue (not recorded which). This clonotype originated in an adult man with Graves' hyperthyroidism. The CDR3 region has the DNA TGCAGTGCTAGAAACGACAGGAGTGGAAACACCATATATTTT. Translated, it gives CSARNDRSGNTIYF.